The rows below give T cell receptor beta chains drawn from one sample of a study of blood T cell repertoires in COVID-19. Profiled with immunoSEQ multiplex PCR; TCRdb holds only in-frame clones, not every one. The sample includes 50,000 or so clones, 84% of them seen just once. Material: peripheral blood. These receptors were taken from a man aged 45-65 years with acute or convalescent COVID-19. The CDR3 runs from the conserved cysteine through the conserved F or W. The D gene is left open where the match is weak. A clone size is listed for some rows: how often the clone was seen (once, few, many), or a class if it is expanded.

clone_size d_call j_call v_call cdr3_aa cdr3_nt
medium-sized - TRBJ1-6 TRBV27 CASSFLSSYNSPLHF TGTGCCAGCAGTTTCCTAAGCTCCTATAATTCACCCCTCCACTTT
once - TRBJ2-3 TRBV23-1 CASSQSGSEGDTQYF TGCGCCAGCAGTCAATCGGGGTCGGAGGGAGATACGCAGTATTTT
- TRBD1 TRBJ1-1 TRBV19 CASSTSGGNTEAFF TGTGCCAGTAGTACTTCAGGGGGGAACACTGAAGCTTTCTTT
once TRBD1 TRBJ2-5 TRBV3-1/TRBV3-2 CASSQPGTGEETQYF TGTGCCAGCAGCCAGCCTGGGACAGGGGAAGAGACCCAGTACTTC
once - TRBJ2-2 TRBV28 CASQIGQFTTGELFF TGTGCCAGCCAAATCGGACAGTTTACGACCGGGGAGCTGTTTTTT
- - TRBJ1-3 TRBV5-8 CASSPRGFSGNTIYF TGTGCCAGCAGCCCCAGGGGATTCTCTGGAAACACCATATATTTT
- - TRBJ2-5 TRBV24-1 CATSDSLDYQETQYF TGTGCCACCAGTGATTCTTTGGACTACCAAGAGACCCAGTACTTC
few - TRBJ1-2 TRBV7-9 CASRTDLGGYTF TGTGCCAGCAGGACAGACTTGGGAGGCTACACCTTC
- - TRBJ1-4 TRBV2 CASSEIRGLNEKLFF TGTGCCAGCAGTGAGATTAGAGGCCTAAATGAAAAACTGTTTTTT
- - TRBJ2-7 TRBV18 CASSPLESYEQYF TGTGCCAGCTCACCCCTAGAGTCGTACGAGCAGTACTTC
- TRBD2 TRBJ2-3 TRBV7-9 CASSLGGEGTDTQYF TGTGCCAGCAGCCTCGGGGGGGAAGGCACAGATACGCAGTATTTT
- TRBD2 TRBJ2-2 TRBV3-1/TRBV3-2 CASSRFTSGTGELFF TGTGCCAGCAGCCGATTTACTAGCGGCACCGGGGAGCTGTTTTTT
once TRBD1 TRBJ2-7 TRBV11-2 CASSSLTGDSSYEQYF TGTGCCAGCAGCTCTTTGACAGGGGACAGCTCCTACGAGCAGTACTTC
- - TRBJ2-7 TRBV27 CASRPLAKSYEQYF TGTGCCAGCAGACCCCTAGCGAAATCCTACGAGCAGTACTTC
- TRBD2 TRBJ2-3 TRBV28 CASRPSGTSGPSTDTQYF TGTGCCAGCCGACCCTCCGGGACTAGCGGACCTAGCACAGATACGCAGTATTTT
- - TRBJ2-7 TRBV21-1 CASSNVGQTYEQYF TGTGCCAGCAGCAATGTGGGACAGACCTACGAGCAGTACTTC
- TRBD1 TRBJ2-7 TRBV29-1 CSVPGQGKDEQYF TGCAGCGTTCCGGGACAGGGTAAAGACGAGCAGTACTTC
- TRBD1 TRBJ1-5 TRBV18 CASSRGGGNQPQHF TGTGCCAGCTCACGAGGGGGCGGCAATCAGCCCCAGCATTTT
- - TRBJ1-2 TRBV19 CASSNQGFYGYTF TGTGCCAGTAGTAATCAGGGGTTCTATGGCTACACCTTC
- TRBD1 TRBJ2-6 TRBV18 CASSPRPPTGGSSGANVLTF TGTGCCAGCTCACCCCGACCCCCCACAGGGGGCAGCTCTGGGGCCAACGTCCTGACTTTC
- - TRBJ2-2 TRBV11-2 CASSLAGSAGELFF TGTGCCAGCAGCTTAGCCGGGTCCGCCGGGGAGCTGTTTTTT
- TRBD2 TRBJ2-7 TRBV6-2/TRBV6-3 CASSRSPGLAGAYEQYF TGTGCCAGCAGTCGTTCGCCGGGACTAGCGGGAGCCTACGAGCAGTACTTC
- TRBD2 TRBJ2-1 TRBV10-2 CASSESLAGGVNEQFF TGCGCCAGCAGTGAGTCCCTAGCGGGAGGGGTCAATGAGCAGTTCTTC
- - TRBJ1-4 TRBV4-1 CASSQSGGSAHATNEKLFF TGCGCCAGCAGCCAAAGTGGTGGCAGCGCCCATGCAACTAATGAAAAACTGTTTTTT
- - TRBJ2-1 TRBV4-2 CASSQGGGPHEQFF TGTGCCAGCAGCCAAGGGGGGGGCCCCCATGAGCAGTTCTTC
- - TRBJ1-3 TRBV11-3 CASSFDGGNTIYF TGTGCCAGCAGCTTCGACGGGGGAAACACCATATATTTT
once - TRBJ2-1 TRBV4-1 CASSQDYATEEQFF TGCGCCAGCAGCCAAGACTACGCGACAGAAGAGCAGTTCTTC
once TRBD1 TRBJ2-7 TRBV2 CASGQGYEQYF TGTGCCAGCGGACAGGGCTACGAGCAGTACTTC
- - TRBJ1-1 TRBV5-1 CASSLAGASSTEAFF TGCGCCAGCAGCTTGGCAGGGGCGTCGAGCACCGAAGCTTTCTTT
few - TRBJ1-1 TRBV7-8 CASSLAGGSTEAFF TGTGCCAGCAGCTTAGCGGGCGGGAGCACTGAAGCTTTCTTT
- - TRBJ1-3 TRBV13 CASSGGHNLPSISGNTIYF TGTGCCAGCAGCGGCGGACACAATCTTCCTAGTATCTCTGGAAACACCATATATTTT
- - TRBJ2-7 TRBV7-3 CASSPGGFEQYF TGTGCCAGCAGCCCAGGAGGGTTCGAGCAGTACTTC
- TRBD1 TRBJ2-7 TRBV18 CASSPDRGWEQYF TGTGCCAGCTCACCAGACAGGGGGTGGGAGCAGTACTTC
- TRBD1 TRBJ2-1 TRBV4-1 CASSQADRSNEQFF TGCGCCAGCAGCCAGGCGGACAGGTCCAATGAGCAGTTCTTC
- - TRBJ2-7 TRBV5-4 CASSLDGYLRGGYF TGTGCCAGCAGCTTGGACGGATATCTACGGGGAGGGTACTTC
- TRBD1 TRBJ1-4 TRBV27 CASRPGQGRLWDNEKLFF TGTGCCAGCAGGCCCGGACAGGGTAGATTGTGGGATAATGAAAAACTGTTTTTT
- - TRBJ1-2 TRBV10-3 CAISSAPRSNYGYTF TGTGCCATCAGCTCCGCCCCACGGAGTAACTATGGCTACACCTTC
- - TRBJ2-2 TRBV27 CASSDRTNTGELFF TGTGCCAGCAGCGACAGGACGAACACCGGGGAGCTGTTTTTT
once - TRBJ2-7 TRBV19 CASSTDWGGSYEQYF TGTGCCAGTAGTACCGACTGGGGAGGCTCCTACGAGCAGTACTTC
- - TRBJ1-5 TRBV9 CASSVAGNQPQHF TGTGCCAGCAGCGTAGCGGGGAATCAGCCCCAGCATTTT
- - TRBJ2-7 TRBV19 CASSIAQGEYEQYF TGTGCCAGTAGTATCGCACAGGGTGAATACGAGCAGTACTTC
- - TRBJ1-1 TRBV2 CASRRTDYTEAFF TGTGCCAGCCGAAGGACAGATTACACTGAAGCTTTCTTT
- - TRBJ1-2 TRBV6-5 CASSYGEDYGYTF TGTGCCAGCAGTTACGGGGAGGACTATGGCTACACCTTC
once TRBD1 TRBJ2-7 TRBV9 CASGDRDSYEQYF TGTGCCAGCGGGGACAGGGACTCCTACGAGCAGTACTTC
- - TRBJ1-3 TRBV7-9 CASSFPQFSGNTIYF TGTGCCAGCAGCTTCCCACAGTTCTCTGGAAACACCATATATTTT
- TRBD2 TRBJ2-3 TRBV10-1 CASSSGISGREDTQYF TGCGCCAGCAGTTCCGGGATTAGCGGGAGGGAAGATACGCAGTATTTT
- TRBD1 TRBJ2-5 TRBV18 CASSSRTGETQYF TGTGCCAGCTCATCAAGGACAGGGGAGACCCAGTACTTC
once TRBD1 TRBJ2-7 TRBV6-5 CAITRQGHYEQYF TGTGCCATCACGAGACAGGGACACTACGAGCAGTACTTC
few - TRBJ1-6 TRBV11-2 CASSLESSYNSPLHF TGTGCCAGCAGCCTAGAGAGCTCCTATAATTCACCCCTCCACTTT
- - TRBJ2-5 TRBV30 CAWRTGSGPQETQYF TGTGCCTGGAGGACAGGGAGCGGGCCTCAAGAGACCCAGTACTTC
- TRBD1 TRBJ1-2 TRBV28 CASRTGGRIYGYTF TGTGCCAGTAGGACAGGGGGCCGTATTTATGGCTACACCTTC
- TRBD2 TRBJ2-7 TRBV5-1 CASSLGGLAGGPEQYF TGCGCCAGCAGCTTGGGCGGGCTAGCGGGAGGACCCGAGCAGTACTTC
- - TRBJ2-5 TRBV2 CASSEARGVETQYF TGTGCCAGCAGTGAAGCGCGGGGAGTTGAGACCCAGTACTTC
many - TRBJ2-7 TRBV27 CARVPRRREGPYEQYF TGTGCCAGGGTGCCTCGGCGGAGAGAGGGTCCCTACGAGCAGTACTTC
- TRBD1 TRBJ2-7 TRBV11-2 CASSLTQGGQVYEQYF TGTGCCAGCAGCTTAACCCAGGGGGGACAGGTCTACGAGCAGTACTTC
- - TRBJ1-5 TRBV6-5 CASRHRAFSNQPQHF TGTGCCAGCAGACACAGGGCCTTTAGCAATCAGCCCCAGCATTTT
- TRBD2 TRBJ2-5 TRBV5-1 CASSPTSGGTAQYF TGCGCCAGCAGCCCGACTAGCGGGGGGACCGCCCAGTACTTC
- TRBD1 TRBJ1-1 TRBV5-8 CASSLGPGTGRGNTEAFF TGTGCCAGCAGCTTGGGACCGGGGACAGGGAGAGGAAACACTGAAGCTTTCTTT